Following are 8 T cell receptor beta chains from one sample sequenced in a study of OX40 agonist ivuxolimab in advanced cancers. Library preparation was by the immunoSEQ multiplex PCR assay. TCRdb's version of the immuneACCESS table is confined to in-frame rearrangements and falls short of the full clone set. An unresolved V gene accounts for under half of the shortfall where checked; the remainder is of unknown origin. This sample gives some 66,000 clones in total; roughly 80% of them show up just once. Jointly, the top ten make up 2% to 2.5% of the sample. The sequences come from CD4+ or CD8+ T cells sorted from blood, collected in a trial of the OX40 agonist ivuxolimab. The receptors were sampled from an adult with an advanced solid tumor such as melanoma, head and neck, liver or kidney cancer.

The chain carries TRBV7-9 and TRBJ1-6; the D is unclear. Germline values: CDR1 SEHNR, CDR2 FQNEAQ (reference sequence). CDR3 length: 14 amino acids. Trimming shortened V by 5 bases and J by 6 bases, and 11 bases separated the two germline ends. The CDR3 region has the DNA TGTGCCAGCAGCCCTATCGGGCTTAATTCACCCCTCCACTTT. This gives the protein CASSPIGLNSPLHF.

Here the CDR3 DNA reads TGCAGTGCCCCGGGCGACCCTGAAGCTTTCTTT. Protein sequence: CSAPGDPEAFF. The V call is TRBV20-1, the J call TRBJ1-1; D is ambiguous. The CDR3 length is 11 residues. The germline V gene has CDR1 DFQATT and CDR2 SNEGSKA (reference sequence). The V end lost 6 bases, the J end lost 6 bases, and 11 bases lay between the germline ends.

The V call is TRBV14, the J call TRBJ2-5, with 10 bases identical to TRBD1. The CDR3 is made up of 15 amino acids. CDR1 and CDR2 from the germline V gene are SGHDN and FVKESK. With V trimmed by 1 base and J by 5 bases, 4 bases remained unmatched. The CDR3 sequence: CASSQARTGGETQYF. DNA for the CDR3: TGTGCCAGCAGCCAAGCGCGGACAGGGGGGGAGACCCAGTACTTC.

CDR3 region: CASSRGPGSYEQYF. In DNA form, the CDR3 reads TGTGCCAGTAGTAGGGGACCGGGCTCCTACGAGCAGTACTTC. This chain uses TRBV19 with TRBJ2-7; possibly TRBD1 or TRBD2 for D (5 bases each). This CDR3 comprises 14 residues. V lost 4 bases, J lost 0 bases, and 10 bases lay in between. Looked up from germline, CDR1 is LNHDA and CDR2 is SQIVND (reference sequence).

This chain links TRBV5-8 with TRBJ1-4; D uncertain. The CDR3 spans 15 residues. Germline CDR1 SGHTS, CDR2 YDEGEE. Trimming took off 0 bases at V and 3 bases at J, with 9 bases between the two ends. The CDR3 protein is CASSLGRGPNEKLFF. In nucleotides, the CDR3 is TGTGCCAGCAGCTTGGGGCGGGGTCCTAATGAAAAACTGTTTTTT.

This sequence joins TRBV7-8 and TRBJ2-3; D may be TRBD2 (7 bases). Trimming cost V 6 bases and J 5 bases, with 18 bases left between them. The germline V gene encodes CDR1 SGHVS and CDR2 FQNEAQ. The CDR3 has 15 amino acids. The CDR3 region has the DNA TGTGCCAGCAGTCCCATGGGGGCGGGAGTAGATACGCAGTATTTT. The encoded protein is CASSPMGAGVDTQYF.

A single count supports this clone. The V and J genes are TRBV10-2 and TRBJ2-3; 9 bases align to TRBD1. Trimming at V came to 6 bases and at J to 3 bases, leaving 7 bases not matched to a gene. Germline assignment: CDR1 WSHSY and CDR2 SAAADI. This CDR3 has 15 residues. CDR3 DNA sequence: TGCGCCAGCAGGGACAGGGGCGGGGGAACAGATACGCAGTATTTT. Encoded protein: CASRDRGGGTDTQYF.

This chain joins TRBV10-3 and TRBJ2-2; 14 bases line up with TRBD2. This CDR3 contains 17 residues. The J segment lost 6 bases and the V segment lost 2 bases, leaving 5 bases of the junction unmatched. In germline, CDR1 is ENHRY, CDR2 SYGVKD. The CDR3 DNA reads as TGTGCCATCAGTGAGGGGACTAGCGGGAGTCGCTCCGGGGAGCTGTTTTTT. Its protein is CAISEGTSGSRSGELFF.